The 18 T cell receptor beta chains below come from one sample, sequenced in a study of cytomegalovirus exposure and HLA in healthy donors. The PCR used 60 Vbeta and 13 Jbeta primers. Profiled with immunoSEQ multiplex PCR; TCRdb holds only in-frame clones, not every one. The table records about 170,000 clones, approximately 81% of them present only once. The sequenced sample consisted of PBMCs. Every receptor here comes from a woman under 30 in good health and CMV-seronegative.

This chain joins TRBV5-1 and TRBJ1-1; D ambiguous. Germline V gives CDR1 SGHRS, CDR2 YFSETQ. The CDR3 length is 14 residues. Trimming cost V 6 bases and J 1 base, with 13 bases left between them. Here the CDR3 reads CASKIGVENTEAFF. The DNA of the CDR3 is TGCGCCAGCAAAATCGGGGTTGAGAACACTGAAGCTTTCTTT. The full variable domain, with the rest looked up from reference TRBV5-1 and TRBJ1-1, is KAGVTQTPRYLIKTRGQQVTLSCSPISGHRSVSWYQQTPGQGLQFLFEYFSETQRNKGNFPGRFSGRQFSNSRSEMNVSTLELGDSALYLCASKIGVENTEAFFGQGTRLTVV.

The J gene is TRBJ1-5, the V gene TRBV19; D unclear. This CDR3 has 12 amino acids. Germline V gene lookup returns CDR1 LNHDA and CDR2 SQIVND (reference sequence). With 4 bases removed from V and 6 bases from J, the gap between germline ends came to 7 bases. This chain's CDR3 is CASSNTIQPQHF. The DNA for the CDR3 is TGTGCCAGTAGTAACACAATTCAGCCCCAGCATTTT.

V and J are TRBV5-4 and TRBJ2-2, with 13 bases matching TRBD2. Germline CDR1 reads SGHNT; CDR2 reads YYREEE (reference sequence). The length of the CDR3 is 17 residues. The ends lost 5 bases at V and 4 bases at J; junction bases unmatched: 8. The CDR3 loop reads CASRSLGLAGITGELFF. In DNA form, the CDR3 reads TGTGCCAGCAGGAGCCTGGGACTAGCGGGAATCACCGGGGAGCTGTTTTTT.

The rearrangement uses TRBV10-3 and TRBJ2-3, with 7 bases identical to TRBD2. The ends lost 8 bases at V and 4 bases at J; junction bases unmatched: 12. The CDR3 runs 15 residues. CDR1 is ENHRY, CDR2 SYGVKD, per germline. This CDR3 reads CAIGEGRESSDTQYF. DNA for the CDR3: TGTGCCATCGGGGAAGGGCGGGAGTCCTCAGATACGCAGTATTTT.

The rearrangement links TRBV21-1 to TRBJ2-1; the tabulated D call, TRBD2, remains unverified against the DNA. TRBV21-1 counts as a pseudogene. The CDR3 extends over 16 amino acids. The DNA of the CDR3 is TGTGCCAGCAGCAAAGTTAGCCTAGCGGGAGTGGGTGAGCAGTTCTTC. Translation: CASSKVSLAGVGEQFF.

This clone appeared a few times. This chain links TRBV11-3 with TRBJ2-3; the D gene is possibly TRBD1 (6 bases). Germline values: CDR1 SGHNT, CDR2 YENEEA. The V end was cut by 7 bases, the J end by 0 bases, with 11 bases between. CDR3 length: 14 residues. CDR3 sequence reads: CASMTGGSTDTQYF. CDR3 coding DNA: TGTGCCAGCATGACAGGCGGGAGCACAGATACGCAGTATTTT. The full variable domain, rest sourced from reference TRBV11-3 and TRBJ2-3, is EAGVVQSPRYKIIEKKQPVAFWCNPISGHNTLYWYLQNLGQGPELLIRYENEEAVDDSQLPKDRFSAERLKGVDSTLKIQPAELGDSAVYLCASMTGGSTDTQYFGPGTRLTVL.

This rearrangement joins TRBV28 to TRBJ2-7; 9 bases map to TRBD1. This CDR3 comprises 15 residues. Germline V gene sequence: CDR1 MDHEN, CDR2 SYDVKM. With 5 bases clipped from V and 5 bases from J, the junction kept 10 bases outside the gene matches. Written as DNA, the CDR3 is TGTGCCAGCAGTATAACCGGGACAGGGTCCCACGAGCAGTACTTC. Amino acid sequence: CASSITGTGSHEQYF. Full variable domain (rest looked up from reference TRBV28 and TRBJ2-7): DVKVTQSSRYLVKRTGEKVFLECVQDMDHENMFWYRQDPGLGLRLIYFSYDVKMKEKGDIPEGYSVSREKKERFSLILESASTNQTSMYLCASSITGTGSHEQYFGPGTRLTVT.

V gene TRBV19 combines with J gene TRBJ1-2; TRBD1 agrees at 8 bases. The CDR3 length is 17 residues. The junction had 14 bases not matched to a gene; V was cut back by 7 bases and J by 1 base. Germline V lookup: CDR1 LNHDA, CDR2 SQIVND (reference sequence). CDR3: CASKGRTGTGSNYGYTF. The CDR3 DNA reads as TGTGCCAGTAAAGGGAGGACAGGGACGGGTAGTAACTATGGCTACACCTTC.

The table lists this clone with a few counts. V usage is TRBV15 and J usage is TRBJ2-7; a possible D gene is TRBD1 (5 bases). V was pared by 2 bases and J by 3 bases, with 11 bases between. Germline V gives CDR1 LNHNV, CDR2 YYDKDF (reference sequence). The CDR3 loop spans 14 amino acids. Here the CDR3 DNA reads TGTGCCACCAGCAGAACGCCAGGGATCTACGAGCAGTACTTC. Protein product: CATSRTPGIYEQYF.

The rearrangement joins TRBV2 to TRBJ1-6, with TRBD1 matching over 7 bases. Trimming cost V 4 bases and J 6 bases; bases outside gene matches: 3. Per germline, CDR1 SNHLY and CDR2 FYNNEI. The CDR3 sequence is 14 residues long. The CDR3 sequence is CASSVRQGNSPLHF. The DNA of the CDR3 is TGTGCCAGCAGTGTTCGACAGGGTAATTCACCCCTCCACTTT.

This chain connects TRBV7-9 to TRBJ2-1; the D gene is possibly TRBD1 (6 bases). The ends were cut back, 3 bases at V and 2 bases at J, with 17 bases in the middle. Germline V gene data show CDR1 as SEHNR and CDR2 as FQNEAQ (reference sequence). The CDR3 contains 17 residues. The CDR3 sequence is CASSFLQGTPTYNEQFF. CDR3 nucleotide sequence: TGTGCCAGCAGCTTCTTACAGGGAACCCCTACCTACAATGAGCAGTTCTTC.

The rearrangement joins TRBV18 to TRBJ2-1, with TRBD1 matching 7 bases. The CDR3 totals 13 residues. Germline values: CDR1 KGHSH, CDR2 LQKENI. Trimming removed 4 bases from V and 8 bases from J; junction bases left unmatched: 5. CDR3 region: CASSLRQGDEQFF. Here the CDR3 DNA reads TGTGCCAGCTCACTTCGACAGGGCGATGAGCAGTTCTTC.

The chain links TRBV10-2 to TRBJ1-1; 7 nucleotides match TRBD1. Germline-derived CDR1 and CDR2 are WSHSY and SAAADI. V was pared by 6 bases and J by 4 bases, with 8 bases of the junction left unmatched. The CDR3 contains 14 residues. CDR3: CASSDDRVATEAFF. The CDR3 DNA reads TGCGCCAGCAGCGATGACAGGGTAGCCACTGAAGCTTTCTTT.

This CDR3 reads CASRPRQGAVTGGYTF. The CDR3 DNA reads TGTGCCAGCAGACCTAGACAGGGGGCTGTTACTGGCGGCTACACCTTC. V gene TRBV5-4 combines with J gene TRBJ1-2, with TRBD1 matching 10 bases. The junction had 15 bases not matched to a gene; V was cut back by 5 bases and J by 8 bases. The CDR3 totals 16 residues. Per germline, CDR1 SGHNT and CDR2 YYREEE (reference sequence).

As DNA, the CDR3 is TGTGCCAGCAGCAAAGCTCAGTATAGCAATCAGCCCCAGCATTTT. This encodes CASSKAQYSNQPQHF. The chain recombines TRBV21-1 with TRBJ1-5; the table assigns TRBD1, which was not confirmed against the DNA. TRBV21-1 counts as a pseudogene. The CDR3 has 15 residues.

The chain has TRBV18 and TRBJ1-3, with D unresolved. V was clipped by 3 bases and J by 2 bases, with 5 bases between them. The CDR3 spans 13 residues. CDR1 and CDR2 from the germline V gene are KGHSH and LQKENI. Here the CDR3 DNA reads TGTGCCAGCTCACCGGCTCCTGGAAACACCATATATTTT. Amino acids: CASSPAPGNTIYF.

In this sample, this clone turned up once. V is TRBV28 and J is TRBJ1-4; maybe TRBD1 (6 bases). The CDR3 totals 15 residues. Between the trimmed V and J ends, which lost 3 bases and 3 bases, there was a span of 11 bases. In germline, CDR1 is MDHEN, CDR2 SYDVKM. The CDR3 is CASSFAGASNEKLFF. CDR3 DNA: TGTGCCAGCAGTTTTGCGGGGGCTTCTAATGAAAAACTGTTTTTT.

This clone has only one observation. The chain is built from TRBV5-1 and TRBJ2-5; tentative D call: TRBD1 (6 bases). Trimming shortened V by 4 bases and J by 5 bases, and 18 bases separated the two germline ends. CDR3 size: 15 residues. CDR1 is SGHRS and CDR2 is YFSETQ in the germline V gene. CDR3 amino acids: CASSPNHREQETQYF. In DNA, the CDR3 is TGCGCCAGCAGCCCCAACCACAGGGAGCAGGAGACCCAGTACTTC.